This entry features one TCR beta chain sequence. Its antigen is currently not known. It has no much larger one-base neighbor in the sample; base qualities were not kept. The Qiagen DNeasy kit was used to extract genomic DNA both from unsorted PBMCs and from the negatively selected CD4+ and CD8+ fractions. Amplification of TCR beta CDR3 regions was done by immunoSEQ multiplex PCR with primers that anneal to V and J segments. A synthetic immune receptor repertoire was used to minimize amplification bias, and any remaining bias was removed computationally after sequencing. The original methods were these. Custom Python scripts were used to quantify repertoire diversity as the Shannon entropy index. Unsorted, CD4+ and CD8+ repertoires were examined separately, except in combined analyses, for which CD4+ and CD8+ sequences were merged in silico. Clonal expansion was defined as at least a 2-fold frequency increase after treatment relative to C1D1, with a pseudocount of 0.5 for undetected baseline clones. Clones with 0 or 1 copy at C1D1 were classified as singleton clones, and clones with 2 or more copies were classified as non-singleton clones. Clones expanded in unsorted samples were annotated as CD4+, CD8+ or unknown by matching protein sequences in sorted samples from the same patient. Wilcoxon tests were applied to paired samples to test diversity changes from C1D1 to C4D1. TCRdb took this table from immuneACCESS and kept in-frame rearrangements with V and J called. Such tables lack part of the clones; where checked against another copy, unresolved V genes explain under half of the gap, and the rest is unexplained. V and J calls and clone size are given by that table; D and trimming were obtained from the DNA. A total of about 96,000 clones appear in this sample, about 92% of them only once. Around 2% of the sample belongs to the ten largest clones.

This entry is derived from a study of PD-1 blockade in classical Hodgkin lymphoma (dated by TCRdb to 2019 to 2021). About the study as a whole: Nivolumab dosing was 3 mg/kg intravenously every 2 weeks, continuing until either disease progression or unacceptable toxicity. The study used CyTOF and TCR beta sequencing to define a peripheral blood immune signature of response to PD-1 blockade in classical Hodgkin lymphoma.

Study-wide conclusions, independent of this receptor: Newly diagnosed patients were reported to have lower baseline TCR diversity than healthy donors, and relapsed/refractory patients were reported to have lower baseline TCR diversity still. Baseline diversity similar to that of newly diagnosed patients was observed in trial patients achieving complete response, whereas significantly lower diversity was observed in partial responders and progressors. Diversity was lower in patients who began nivolumab less than 1 year after ASCT, so these patients were left out of later analyses to avoid confounding by immune reconstitution. A significant rise by C4D1 was seen in CD4+ but not CD8+ TCR diversity (p=0.0027 vs p=0.16), with the rise being most apparent in complete responders (p=0.02). Only a single clinical trial cohort was studied, and what caused the repertoire differences, possibly disease activity or prior therapy, remained undefined.

CDR3 length: 15 amino acids, cysteine to phenylalanine. Only the CDR3 DNA is retained, 45 bases long and in frame from the first base. Cut back by 2 bases and 0 bases, the V and J ends lie 11 bases apart. The germline V gene yields SGHAT for CDR1 and FQNNGV for CDR2. The time point label, as the study defines it: cycle 4 day 1 (C4D1), after five to seven weeks of nivolumab. Relapse after autologous stem cell transplantation had occurred in all trial patients, and cohorts A, B and C were distinguished by prior brentuximab vedotin exposure. The trial cohort comprised 60 or so patients with relapsed/refractory classical Hodgkin lymphoma whose best overall responses were complete response, partial response or progressive disease. Trial patients were treated with single-agent nivolumab in the multi-cohort phase II CheckMate 205 trial. An independent review committee assessed best overall response by applying the 2007 International Working Group response criteria. Trial PBMCs were obtained immediately prior to nivolumab initiation (C1D1) and on therapy at cycle 2 day 1 and cycle 4 day 1. Peripheral blood was collected in 8 mL Vacutainer Cell Preparation Tubes, from which PBMCs were isolated by centrifugation and then cryopreserved.

Sequencing was performed on peripheral blood mononuclear cells (PBMCs), taken before the fourth cycle of nivolumab. This receptor was identified in a human donor with classical Hodgkin lymphoma. Rearrangement joined TRBV11-2 to TRBJ2-7, with the D gene uncertain. The DNA is as follows: TGTGCCAGCAGCTTAACGGTGGTCCTCTCCTACGAGCAGTACTTC. Translated, this gives CASSLTVVLSYEQYF.